A single sample is the source of the 30 T cell receptor beta chains below, sequenced in a study of T cell responses to AZD1222 COVID-19 vaccine. Clones were sequenced by immunoSEQ multiplex PCR, and TCRdb holds only the in-frame ones, with some missing. This table has around 70,000 clones, around 89% appearing once. This specimen consisted of peripheral blood, obtained 28 days after the second dose of the MenACWY control vaccine. Receptors originate from an adult who received the MenACWY meningococcal vaccine as a control.

The chain recombines TRBV2 with TRBJ2-3; TRBD2 matches 7 bases. V trimming: 4 bases; J trimming: 1 base; junction bases outside the gene matches: 5. Per the germline V gene, CDR1 is SNHLY and CDR2 is FYNNEI. There are 15 residues in the CDR3. The CDR3 sequence is CASSVRDYRTDTQYF. The DNA of the CDR3 is TGTGCCAGCAGTGTCCGGGACTATCGCACAGATACGCAGTATTTT.

This clone was seen once. This chain connects TRBV11-2 to TRBJ1-2; 10 bases match TRBD1. Germline lookup yields CDR1 SGHAT and CDR2 FQNNGV. The CDR3 runs 14 residues. After removal of 5 bases from V and 7 bases from J, the junction contained 7 bases not matched to a gene. CDR3 residues: CASSNSDRGSGYTF. The CDR3 DNA reads as TGTGCCAGCAGCAACTCGGACAGGGGGTCTGGCTACACCTTC.

CDR3 bases: TGTGCCAGCAGCCCCGGACAGGGGGGCTTCGATCAGCCCCAGCATTTT. Amino acids: CASSPGQGGFDQPQHF. The chain recombines TRBV6-6 with TRBJ1-5, with TRBD1 matching 10 bases. Germline V gene lookup returns CDR1 MNHNY and CDR2 SVGAGI (reference sequence). This CDR3 has 16 residues. V lost 6 bases to trimming and J lost 5 bases; unmatched junction nucleotides: 10.

V and J are TRBV7-9 and TRBJ1-2; D may be TRBD1 (6 bases). V lost 5 bases, J lost 2 bases, and 12 bases lay in between. The V gene's germline CDR1 is SEHNR and CDR2 FQNEAQ (reference sequence). The CDR3 consists of 14 residues. CDR3 sequence (DNA): TGTGCCAGCAGCCGGACAGAACAAAACTATGGCTACACCTTC. Its protein is CASSRTEQNYGYTF.

The J gene is TRBJ1-1, the V gene TRBV5-4; maybe TRBD1 (6 bases). The V gene's germline CDR1 is SGHNT and CDR2 YYREEE (reference sequence). This CDR3 is 15 amino acids long. Trimming stripped 4 bases from V and 0 bases from J, with 13 bases between. The CDR3 DNA reads TGTGCCAGCAGCAGAAACAGGGACCTGAACACTGAAGCTTTCTTT. Encoded protein: CASSRNRDLNTEAFF.

V gene TRBV6-6 combines with J gene TRBJ1-2, with D perhaps matching TRBD1 (6 bases). Germline assignment: CDR1 MNHNY and CDR2 SVGAGI (reference sequence). The V end was cut by 6 bases, the J end by 3 bases, with 14 bases between. This CDR3 has 14 residues. In DNA form, the CDR3 reads TGTGCCAGCAGCCCACAGGGAGTTCACTATGGCTACACCTTC. This encodes CASSPQGVHYGYTF.

The chain recombines TRBV4-2 with TRBJ1-5; 7 nucleotides agree with TRBD1. The CDR3 contains 18 residues. The germline CDR1 and CDR2 sequences are LGHNA and YNFKEQ. Unmatched junction bases numbered 14, after V lost 2 bases and J lost 4 bases. The CDR3 spells CASSQHPLGGGENQPQHF. CDR3 DNA: TGTGCCAGCAGCCAACACCCTTTGGGAGGGGGCGAGAATCAGCCCCAGCATTTT.

This rearrangement joins TRBV4-1 to TRBJ2-3; TRBD2 matches at 8 bases. The germline CDR1 and CDR2 sequences are MGHRA and YSYEKL. With V trimmed by 0 bases and J by 6 bases, 11 bases remained unmatched. CDR3 size: 17 residues. The CDR3 protein is CASSQDIQRGKRDTQYF. CDR3 nucleotides: TGCGCCAGCAGCCAAGATATCCAGCGGGGGAAGAGGGATACGCAGTATTTT.

DNA for the CDR3: TGCGCCAGCAGCTTCAGGGGCCGAGGTATGAACACTGAAGCTTTCTTT. Encoded protein: CASSFRGRGMNTEAFF. The V and J genes are TRBV5-1 and TRBJ1-1; the D gene is possibly TRBD1 (6 bases). The CDR3 is 16 amino acids. Trimming shortened V by 2 bases and J by 0 bases, and 14 bases separated the two germline ends. Per germline, CDR1 SGHRS and CDR2 YFSETQ.

The V call is TRBV30, the J call TRBJ1-6; no clear D. The CDR3 has 12 amino acids. Germline V gene sequence: CDR1 GTSNPN, CDR2 SVGIG (reference sequence). V was shortened by 2 bases and J by 8 bases, with 7 bases between the two germline ends. The DNA for the CDR3 is TGTGCCTGGAGTACGTTAGATTCACCCCTCCACTTT. This gives the protein CAWSTLDSPLHF. Looking up the rest from reference TRBV30 and TRBJ1-6 gives the full variable domain: SQTIHQWPATLVQPVGSPLSLECTVEGTSNPNLYWYRQAAGRGLQLLFYSVGIGQISSEVPQNLSASRPQDRQFILSSKKLLLSDSGFYLCAWSTLDSPLHFGNGTRLTVT.

The chain is built from TRBV9 and TRBJ2-1; a possible D gene is TRBD2 (6 bases). Trimming pared 3 bases from V and 12 bases from J, leaving 13 bases between. Germline V gene sequence: CDR1 SGDLS, CDR2 YYNGEE. This CDR3 has 12 amino acids. In DNA, the CDR3 is TGTGCCAGCAGCGGGTCCGGGACTGTGCAGTTCTTC. This translates into CASSGSGTVQFF.

The V and J genes are TRBV6-2 or TRBV6-3 and TRBJ2-6, with D hard to call. V dropped 2 bases and J dropped 0 bases, with 8 bases sitting between them. The CDR3 consists of 16 residues. Looked up from germline, CDR1 is MNHEY and CDR2 is SVGEGT. The CDR3 nucleotides are TGTGCCAGCAGTTACGGGCGTCACTCTGGGGCCAACGTCCTGACTTTC. Translation gives CASSYGRHSGANVLTF.

The chain uses TRBV30 and TRBJ2-2; tentative D call: TRBD2 (6 bases). With 0 bases removed from V and 7 bases from J, the gap between germline ends came to 6 bases. CDR3 size: 12 residues. Germline V lookup: CDR1 GTSNPN, CDR2 SVGIG (reference sequence). This CDR3 is CAWSVGGGELFF. The CDR3 bases are TGTGCCTGGAGTGTGGGGGGCGGGGAGCTGTTTTTT.

Here the CDR3 reads CASSLALGQTTEAFF. The CDR3 DNA sequence: TGTGCCAGCAGCTTAGCGCTGGGGCAGACCACTGAAGCTTTCTTT. This chain links TRBV7-9 with TRBJ1-1, with D perhaps matching TRBD1 (5 bases). This CDR3 has 15 amino acids. V gave up 0 bases and J gave up 4 bases, with 12 bases separating them. The germline CDR1 and CDR2 sequences are SEHNR and FQNEAQ (reference sequence).

This sequence joins TRBV9 and TRBJ2-7; D perhaps matches TRBD2 (5 bases). The length of the CDR3 is 16 residues. Germline CDR1 SGDLS, CDR2 YYNGEE. Trimming shortened V by 0 bases and J by 5 bases, and 18 bases separated the two germline ends. CDR3 loop: CASSVATGMVGDEQYF. CDR3 coding DNA: TGTGCCAGCAGCGTAGCTACGGGGATGGTAGGCGACGAGCAGTACTTC.

The chain combines TRBV7-2 with TRBJ2-3, with D perhaps assigned TRBD1 or TRBD2 (6 bases each). V shed 0 bases and J shed 3 bases, with 13 bases lying between them. Germline CDR1 is SGHTA and CDR2 is FQGNSA. The CDR3 is made up of 16 amino acids. CDR3: CASSLASGDKTDTQYF. The CDR3 DNA reads as TGTGCCAGCAGCTTAGCCTCGGGGGACAAGACAGATACGCAGTATTTT.

This sequence joins TRBV7-2 and TRBJ2-1; unclear D gene. Trimming removed 1 base at V and 8 bases at J, with 12 bases between. There are 14 residues in the CDR3. Per germline, CDR1 SGHTA and CDR2 FQGNSA. CDR3 region: CASSLGLKFDEQFF. For the CDR3, the DNA is TGTGCCAGCAGCTTAGGACTCAAGTTTGATGAGCAGTTCTTC.

This clone was counted a single time. The genes are TRBV7-2 and TRBJ2-7; D is undetermined. The germline CDR1 and CDR2 sequences are SGHTA and FQGNSA. CDR3 size: 12 residues. Between the trimmed V and J ends, which lost 5 bases and 4 bases, there was a span of 9 bases. The CDR3 region has the DNA TGTGCCAGCAGCCTGTCACGGTACGAGCAGTACTTC. It translates to CASSLSRYEQYF.

The rearrangement joins TRBV3-1 (or the pseudogene TRBV3-2) to TRBJ1-2; 10 nucleotides line up with TRBD1. The germline gives CDR1 LGHDT, CDR2 YNNKEL (reference sequence). With V trimmed by 8 bases and J by 8 bases, 8 bases remained unmatched. The CDR3 consists of 13 residues. CDR3 protein: CASPRQGAAGYTF. CDR3 coding DNA: TGTGCCAGCCCTAGACAGGGGGCAGCAGGCTACACCTTC.

The chain uses TRBV12-3 or TRBV12-4 and TRBJ1-1; D is possibly TRBD1 (5 bases). The CDR3 has 12 amino acids. V lost 6 bases, J lost 7 bases, and 12 bases lay in between. The CDR3 sequence is CASSYGTLEAFF. The DNA for the CDR3 is TGTGCCAGCAGCTATGGGACCCTTGAAGCTTTCTTT.

The chain links TRBV19 to TRBJ1-2, with TRBD1 matching 12 bases. V dropped 11 bases and J dropped 4; count of bases not matched to a gene: 14. This CDR3 has 16 residues. Germline-derived CDR1 and CDR2 are LNHDA and SQIVND (reference sequence). The CDR3 region has the DNA TGTGCCGCGGGAGGGGGACAGGGGGCTAGCGGCTATGGCTACACCTTC. Translating it yields CAAGGGQGASGYGYTF.

This chain connects TRBV27 to TRBJ2-1, with D perhaps TRBD1 (6 bases). The CDR3 totals 12 residues. Per germline, CDR1 MNHEY and CDR2 SMNVEV (reference sequence). Trimming stripped 3 bases from V and 8 bases from J, with 8 bases between. In nucleotides, the CDR3 is TGTGCCAGCAGTTTTCCAGGGGATGAGCAGTTCTTC. Its translation is CASSFPGDEQFF.

The chain combines TRBV11-2 with TRBJ2-7; D uncertain. Trimming stripped 5 bases from V and 6 bases from J, with 11 bases between. Per the germline V gene, CDR1 is SGHAT and CDR2 is FQNNGV. This CDR3 is built from 12 residues. The CDR3 region is CASSVGSGEQYF. The CDR3 nucleotides read TGTGCCAGCAGCGTTGGGTCGGGCGAGCAGTACTTC.

This clone came up a few times. The rearrangement uses TRBV5-1 and TRBJ1-1, with unresolved D. From germline, CDR1 is SGHRS and CDR2 YFSETQ. The CDR3 loop spans 14 amino acids. The V gene lost 2 bases and the J gene lost 1 base, with 9 bases spanning the gap. CDR3 coding DNA: TGCGCCAGCAGCTTTGAGATAACGAACACTGAAGCTTTCTTT. This encodes CASSFEITNTEAFF.

This chain connects TRBV9 to TRBJ1-4; no clear D. This CDR3 has 12 residues. The V and J ends lost 0 bases and 8 bases respectively, with 5 bases between them. The V gene's germline CDR1 is SGDLS and CDR2 YYNGEE. In nucleotides, the CDR3 is TGTGCCAGCAGCGTAGAAGGGGAAAAACTGTTTTTT. It yields the protein CASSVEGEKLFF.

This chain joins TRBV7-2 and TRBJ2-3, with TRBD1 matching 7 bases. CDR1 is SGHTA, CDR2 FQGNSA, per germline. The CDR3 consists of 15 residues. After removal of 6 bases from V and 2 bases from J, the junction contained 8 bases not matched to a gene. CDR3 sequence: CASSPSGQHTDTQYF. Here the CDR3 DNA reads TGTGCCAGCAGTCCCTCGGGACAGCACACAGATACGCAGTATTTT.

The CDR3 loop reads CASSAGTDYGYTF. Here the CDR3 DNA reads TGTGCCAGCAGTGCAGGGACAGACTATGGCTACACCTTC. V is TRBV28 and J is TRBJ1-2, with 7 bases aligning to TRBD1. CDR3 length equals 13 residues. V lost 5 bases to trimming and J lost 3 bases; unmatched junction nucleotides: 3. In germline, CDR1 is MDHEN, CDR2 SYDVKM.

This clone was seen a single time. The CDR3: CASSWIQITDTQYF. CDR3 in DNA: TGTGCCAGCAGTTGGATCCAGATAACAGATACGCAGTATTTT. The gene calls are TRBV2 and TRBJ2-3, with D hard to call. The germline V gene encodes CDR1 SNHLY and CDR2 FYNNEI. Between the trimmed V and J ends, which lost 5 bases and 3 bases, there was a span of 12 bases. The CDR3 spans 14 residues.

The V and J genes are TRBV7-9 and TRBJ2-7; TRBD2 matches at 10 bases. This CDR3 region has 15 residues. Germline V CDR1 and CDR2: SEHNR, FQNEAQ (reference sequence). The ends lost 1 base at V and 3 bases at J; junction bases unmatched: 3. This CDR3 is CASSLGASGSYEQYF. The DNA for the CDR3 is TGTGCCAGCAGCTTAGGAGCTAGCGGGAGCTACGAGCAGTACTTC.

The rearrangement uses TRBV18 and TRBJ1-1, with D hard to call. CDR3 length: 12 amino acids. Trimming took 4 bases from V and 6 from J, leaving 9 bases between them. Per the germline V gene, CDR1 is KGHSH and CDR2 is LQKENI. The CDR3 region is CASSLAGSEAFF. For the CDR3, the DNA is TGTGCCAGCTCACTAGCGGGCTCTGAAGCTTTCTTT.